Shown below are 18 T cell receptor beta chains from a single sample sequenced in a study of T cell responses to AZD1222 COVID-19 vaccine. Sequencing was performed with immunoSEQ multiplex PCR; in TCRdb, only in-frame clones are kept and a portion is missing. The sample contains about 40,000 clones, approximately 88% of which appear only once. The sample here was peripheral blood, taken 28 days after the second AZD1222 dose. The origin of the receptors is an adult who received the AZD1222 COVID-19 vaccine.

CDR3 residues: CASSLREYQPQHF. In nucleotides, the CDR3 is TGTGCCAGCAGCTTACGCGAATATCAGCCCCAGCATTTT. This chain connects TRBV7-8 to TRBJ1-5; no clear D gene. The CDR3 length is 13 residues. V lost 2 bases and J 5 bases, leaving 7 bases between the germline ends. Germline V gene sequence: CDR1 SGHVS, CDR2 FQNEAQ.

The sample holds one count of this clone. The chain employs TRBV27 and TRBJ1-5; D remains unclear. Between the trimmed V and J ends, which lost 6 bases and 2 bases, there was a span of 14 bases. The CDR3 has 15 residues. Germline V gene data show CDR1 as MNHEY and CDR2 as SMNVEV (reference sequence). The CDR3 sequence: CASSPLALGNQPQHF. In DNA, the CDR3 is TGTGCCAGCAGCCCGCTGGCCTTGGGCAATCAGCCCCAGCATTTT.

The CDR3 DNA follows: TGTGCCAGTAGAGCCCCAGTTTGGGGCACCGGGGAGCTGTTTTTT. Translated, it gives CASRAPVWGTGELFF. The V call is TRBV19, the J call TRBJ2-2; no definite D call. This CDR3 contains 15 residues. Germline assignment: CDR1 LNHDA and CDR2 SQIVND (reference sequence). The V and J ends lost 6 bases and 4 bases respectively, with 15 bases between them.

The V and J genes are TRBV11-2 and TRBJ1-3, with D possibly being TRBD1 (5 bases). The V end was cut by 4 bases, the J end by 5 bases, with 18 bases between. The CDR3 length is 16 residues. The germline CDR1 and CDR2 sequences are SGHAT and FQNNGV. This chain's CDR3 is CASSSETAADRNTIYF. The CDR3 DNA reads as TGTGCCAGCAGCTCCGAGACAGCGGCGGACAGAAACACCATATATTTT. The variable domain in full, completed from reference TRBV11-2 and TRBJ1-3, reads EAGVAQSPRYKIIEKRQSVAFWCNPISGHATLYWYQQILGQGPKLLIQFQNNGVVDDSQLPKDRFSAERLKGVDSTLKIQPAKLEDSAVYLCASSSETAADRNTIYFGEGSWLTVV.

The chain has TRBV10-3 and TRBJ1-4; D is unclear. Per germline, CDR1 ENHRY and CDR2 SYGVKD. This CDR3 has 12 amino acids. V lost 2 bases to trimming and J lost 8 bases, with 6 bases between them. CDR3 sequence (DNA): TGTGCCATCAGTGAGACAAAGGAAAAACTGTTTTTT. The encoded protein is CAISETKEKLFF.

The chain recombines TRBV30 with TRBJ2-1; weak D call: TRBD2 (7 bases). CDR3 length: 13 amino acids. Germline assignment: CDR1 GTSNPN and CDR2 SVGIG (reference sequence). V dropped 1 base and J dropped 7 bases, with 11 bases sitting between them. The CDR3 loop reads CAWSGAGANEQFF. CDR3 nucleotide sequence: TGTGCCTGGAGTGGGGCGGGGGCTAATGAGCAGTTCTTC.

The rearrangement links TRBV9 to TRBJ2-1; 9 bases line up with TRBD2. The CDR3 totals 15 residues. V lost 6 bases and J lost 10; bases outside the gene matches: 14. The germline V gene encodes CDR1 SGDLS and CDR2 YYNGEE. CDR3 region: CASTPFEAGGLEQFF. DNA for the CDR3: TGTGCCAGCACACCCTTCGAAGCGGGGGGCTTGGAGCAGTTCTTC.

The rearrangement uses TRBV6-5 and TRBJ1-6; D uncertain. CDR3 length: 14 residues. The germline V gene encodes CDR1 MNHEY and CDR2 SVGAGI. Trimming shortened V by 8 bases and J by 7 bases, and 15 bases separated the two germline ends. CDR3 sequence (DNA): TGTGCCAGCGAAGATCGAAGGGTAAATTCACCCCTCCACTTT. Its translation is CASEDRRVNSPLHF.

As to this clone: The junction departs from germline at one end; a sequencing error may be responsible. The J gene is TRBJ1-2, the V gene TRBV11-2; TRBD1 is a possible D gene (6 bases). In germline, CDR1 is SGHAT, CDR2 FQNNGV. The CDR3 spans 15 residues. This CDR3 reads CASSVDRSPNYGYTF. The CDR3 DNA sequence: TGTGCCAGCAGCGTAGACAGGAGTCCTAACTATGGCTACACCTTC.

The rearrangement joins TRBV12-3 or TRBV12-4 to TRBJ2-5; D is unclear. CDR3 length: 13 residues. V lost 3 bases, J lost 4 bases, and 9 bases lay in between. The CDR3 protein is CASSLHGGETQYF. Written as DNA, the CDR3 is TGTGCCAGCAGTTTGCACGGCGGAGAGACCCAGTACTTC.

The V call is TRBV5-1, the J call TRBJ1-1; D is unresolved. The germline V and J ends were trimmed by 4 bases and 1 base, with 11 bases remaining between them. Germline V gene data show CDR1 as SGHRS and CDR2 as YFSETQ. This CDR3 spans 14 amino acids. The CDR3 loop reads CASSTNPGNTEAFF. The CDR3 DNA follows: TGCGCCAGCAGCACGAATCCAGGGAACACTGAAGCTTTCTTT.

The chain employs TRBV25-1 and TRBJ1-6; the match to TRBD1 covers 7 bases. The trim removed 6 bases at V and 7 bases at J, leaving 9 bases unmatched. In germline, CDR1 is MGHDK, CDR2 SYGVNS. CDR3 length: 15 amino acids. DNA of the CDR3: TGTGCCAGCAGCGGGGACAGTGGTAAAAATTCACCCCTCCACTTT. It yields the protein CASSGDSGKNSPLHF.

The chain links TRBV3-1 (or the pseudogene TRBV3-2) to TRBJ2-5; D call uncertain. V gave up 2 bases and J gave up 2 bases, with 12 bases separating them. Looked up from germline, CDR1 is LGHDT and CDR2 is YNNKEL (reference sequence). The CDR3 sequence is 15 residues long. The CDR3 DNA reads TGTGCCAGCAGCCAATTGGATCTAGGGCAAGAGACCCAGTACTTC. Translating it yields CASSQLDLGQETQYF.

This rearrangement joins TRBV19 to TRBJ2-2; D gene uncertain. Germline-derived CDR1 and CDR2 are LNHDA and SQIVND (reference sequence). The V end was cut by 2 bases, the J end by 1 base, with 5 bases between. The CDR3 contains 14 residues. For the CDR3, the DNA is TGTGCCAGTAGTATACAGCGGAACACCGGGGAGCTGTTTTTT. Translating gives CASSIQRNTGELFF.

The rearrangement links TRBV11-2 to TRBJ1-1, with D possibly matching TRBD1 (6 bases). Deletions cut 2 bases from V and 4 bases from J, with 11 bases between. This CDR3 contains 14 residues. Germline CDR1 is SGHAT and CDR2 is FQNNGV. The chain's CDR3 is CASSLSQGLTEAFF. The CDR3, as DNA: TGTGCCAGCAGCTTAAGCCAGGGGCTCACTGAAGCTTTCTTT.

The chain links TRBV5-1 to TRBJ2-7, with a possible D match to TRBD2 (6 bases). V lost 4 bases and J lost 3, with 26 bases in between. The CDR3 contains 18 residues. CDR1 is SGHRS, CDR2 YFSETQ, per germline. This CDR3 reads CASSLGQGLGFENYEQYF. The CDR3 bases are TGCGCCAGCAGCCTCGGGCAGGGACTTGGCTTCGAAAACTACGAGCAGTACTTC. Using reference TRBV5-1 and TRBJ2-7 for the parts outside the CDR3, the full variable domain is KAGVTQTPRYLIKTRGQQVTLSCSPISGHRSVSWYQQTPGQGLQFLFEYFSETQRNKGNFPGRFSGRQFSNSRSEMNVSTLELGDSALYLCASSLGQGLGFENYEQYFGPGTRLTVT.

This rearrangement joins TRBV20-1 to TRBJ2-1; 15 bases align to TRBD2. The length of the CDR3 is 16 residues. Unmatched junction bases numbered 6, after V lost 3 bases and J lost 6 bases. Germline lookup yields CDR1 DFQATT and CDR2 SNEGSKA (reference sequence). The CDR3: CSASPGLAGGGNEQFF. The CDR3 DNA follows: TGCAGTGCTAGTCCGGGACTAGCGGGGGGTGGCAATGAGCAGTTCTTC.

The V and J genes are TRBV15 and TRBJ1-1; D is undetermined. CDR1 and CDR2 (germline): LNHNV, YYDKDF (reference sequence). The V gene lost 3 bases and the J gene lost 7 bases, with 12 bases spanning the gap. CDR3 size: 13 residues. The chain's CDR3 is CATSSDSRGEAFF. The CDR3, as DNA: TGTGCCACCAGCAGTGATAGCAGAGGTGAAGCTTTCTTT. The full variable domain, completed using reference TRBV15 and TRBJ1-1, is DAMVIQNPRYQVTQFGKPVTLSCSQTLNHNVMYWYQQKSSQAPKLLFHYYDKDFNNEADTPDNFQSRRPNTSFCFLDIRSPGLGDTAMYLCATSSDSRGEAFFGQGTRLTVV.